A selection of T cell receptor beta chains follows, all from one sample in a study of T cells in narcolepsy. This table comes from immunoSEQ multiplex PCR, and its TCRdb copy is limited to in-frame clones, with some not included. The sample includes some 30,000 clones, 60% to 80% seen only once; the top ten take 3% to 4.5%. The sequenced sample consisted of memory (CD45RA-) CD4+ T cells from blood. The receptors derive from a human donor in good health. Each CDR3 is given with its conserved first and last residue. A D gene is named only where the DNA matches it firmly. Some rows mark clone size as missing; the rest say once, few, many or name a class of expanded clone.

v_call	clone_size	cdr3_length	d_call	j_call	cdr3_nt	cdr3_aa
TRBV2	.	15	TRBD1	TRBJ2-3	TGTGCCAGCAGGGATGGGACAGGGGGCGGAGATACGCAGTATTTT	CASRDGTGGGDTQYF
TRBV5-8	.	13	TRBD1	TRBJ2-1	TGTGCCAGCAGGGGACAGCTCTACAATGAGCAGTTCTTC	CASRGQLYNEQFF
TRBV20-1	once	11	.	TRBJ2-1	TGCAGTGCCGAACCCTACAATGAGCAGTTCTTC	CSAEPYNEQFF
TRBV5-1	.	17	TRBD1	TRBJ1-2	TGCGCCAGCAGCTTGGAGACCCACAGGGGGCAGGTCTATGGCTACACCTTC	CASSLETHRGQVYGYTF
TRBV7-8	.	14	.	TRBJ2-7	TGTGCCAGCAGCTTCTCCGACGGGGTGGGAGAGCAGTACTTC	CASSFSDGVGEQYF
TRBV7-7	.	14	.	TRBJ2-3	TGTGCCAGCAGCTTATCGTCCCCGCCAGATACGCAGTATTTT	CASSLSSPPDTQYF
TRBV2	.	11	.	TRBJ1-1	TGTGCCAGCAGTGTACGAATTGAAGCTTTCTTT	CASSVRIEAFF
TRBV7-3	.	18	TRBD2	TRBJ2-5	TGTGCCAGCAGCTTAGGGACTAGCGGGACTTGGCCTTCAGAGACCCAGTACTTC	CASSLGTSGTWPSETQYF
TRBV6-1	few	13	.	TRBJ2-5	TGTGCCAGCAGATTACAGGTCCAAGAGACCCAGTACTTC	CASRLQVQETQYF
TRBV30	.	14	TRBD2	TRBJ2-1	TGTGCCTGGAGTGTACTAGCGGGAGGGAATGAGCAGTTCTTC	CAWSVLAGGNEQFF
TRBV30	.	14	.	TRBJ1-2	TGTGCCTGGAGTCGGACAGACTCCAACTATGGCTACACCTTC	CAWSRTDSNYGYTF
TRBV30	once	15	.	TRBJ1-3	TGTGCCTGGGTAACCGTCGGTCAGGGTAGAAACACCATATATTTT	CAWVTVGQGRNTIYF
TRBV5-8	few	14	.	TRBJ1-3	TGTGCCAGCAGACATCCTCTACATGACCGCCCGGGGAAGTTT	CASRHPLHDRPGKF
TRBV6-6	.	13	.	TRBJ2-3	TGTGCCAGCAGTCTGGACAGCACAGATACGCAGTATTTT	CASSLDSTDTQYF
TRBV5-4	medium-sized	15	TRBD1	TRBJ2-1	TGTGCCAGCAGCTATCTGGGACAGGGAACGAATGAGCAGTTCTTC	CASSYLGQGTNEQFF
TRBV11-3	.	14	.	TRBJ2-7	TGTGCCAGCAGCCCGAGCGGACGGGCCTACGAGCAGTACTTC	CASSPSGRAYEQYF
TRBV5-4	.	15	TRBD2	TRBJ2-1	TGTGCCAGCAGCTCGGGACTAGCGGGAGAATTTGGGCAGTTCTTC	CASSSGLAGEFGQFF
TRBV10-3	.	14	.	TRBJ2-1	TGTGCCATCAGTGAAGGGGACCGCCCCAATGAGCAGTTCTTC	CAISEGDRPNEQFF
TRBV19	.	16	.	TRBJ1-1	TGTGCCAGTAGTACTCCCCCCGGGACCTGGAACACTGAAGCTTTCTTT	CASSTPPGTWNTEAFF
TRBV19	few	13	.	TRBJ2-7	TGTGCCAGTAGTTCGTTCGGGGTATCCGAGCAGTACTTC	CASSSFGVSEQYF
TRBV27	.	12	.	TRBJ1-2	TGTGCCAGCAGTCCGCGCGGGAACGGCTACACCTTC	CASSPRGNGYTF
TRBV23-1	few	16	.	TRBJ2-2	TGCGCCAGCATGCGGGACCAGGCTATCCCCACCGGGGAGCTGTTTTTT	CASMRDQAIPTGELFF
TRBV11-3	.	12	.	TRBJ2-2	TGTGCCAGCAGCTTCAGCACCGGGGAGCTGTTTTTT	CASSFSTGELFF
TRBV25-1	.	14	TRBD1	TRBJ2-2	TGTGCCAGCAGTAACAGGGGGTTCACCGGGGAGCTGTTTTTT	CASSNRGFTGELFF
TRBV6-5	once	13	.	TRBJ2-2	TGTGCCAGCAGTGAAGAGGCCCAAAGGGAGCTGTTTTTT	CASSEEAQRELFF
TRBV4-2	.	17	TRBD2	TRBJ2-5	TGTGCCAGCAGCACGGCCGGGACTAGCGGGCCCCAAGAGACCCAGTACTTC	CASSTAGTSGPQETQYF
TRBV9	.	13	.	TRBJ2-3	TGTGCCAGCAGCGTAGAGGGAGTGAATACGCAGTATTTT	CASSVEGVNTQYF
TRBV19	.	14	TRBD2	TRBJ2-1	TGTGCCAGTAGTATGGGACTAGCGGGAGAAGAGCAGTTCTTC	CASSMGLAGEEQFF
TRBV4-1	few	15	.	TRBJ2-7	TGCGCCAGCAGCCCAGTGGTTCGACAGCCCTACGAGCAGTACTTC	CASSPVVRQPYEQYF
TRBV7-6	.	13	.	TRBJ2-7	TGTGCCAGCAGCTTAAGGGAGTTTAACGAGCAGTACTTC	CASSLREFNEQYF
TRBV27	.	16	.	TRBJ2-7	TGTGCCAGCAGTTTATCGGGAAGTCGGGGGACCTACGAGCAGTACTTC	CASSLSGSRGTYEQYF
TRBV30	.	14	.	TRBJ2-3	TGTGCCTGGACGGGACCACACCCCACAGATACGCAGTATTTT	CAWTGPHPTDTQYF
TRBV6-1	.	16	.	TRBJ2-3	TGTGCCAGCAGTGACAATTTGCGGGTCGGTGTGGATACGCAGTATTTT	CASSDNLRVGVDTQYF
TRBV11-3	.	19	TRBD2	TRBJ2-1	TGTGCCAGCAGCTCCTCCCCTGGGGCGGGAGGAGGAACCTACAATGAGCAGTTCTTC	CASSSSPGAGGGTYNEQFF
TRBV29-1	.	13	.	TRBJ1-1	TGCAGCGTTGTCCGGGGGTTGAACACTGAAGCTTTCTTT	CSVVRGLNTEAFF
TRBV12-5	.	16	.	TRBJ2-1	TGTGCTAGTGGCCCAACCGGGCTCTGGCCCAATAATGAGCAGTTCTTC	CASGPTGLWPNNEQFF
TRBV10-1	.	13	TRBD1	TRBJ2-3	TGCGCCAGCAGTGGTGGGACAGCGGATACGCAGTATTTT	CASSGGTADTQYF
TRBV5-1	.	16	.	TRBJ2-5	TGCGCCAGCAGCCCCCTGATAGGGGAGAACGGGGGGCACCAGTACTTC	CASSPLIGENGGHQYF
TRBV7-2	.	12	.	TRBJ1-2	TGTGCCAGCAGCCCCCAAAGATATGGCTACACCTTC	CASSPQRYGYTF
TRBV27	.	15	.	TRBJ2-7	TGTGCCAGCAGTCAAGGGACCGGAGGCTCCTACGAGCAGTACTTC	CASSQGTGGSYEQYF
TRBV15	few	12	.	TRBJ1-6	TGTGCCACCAGCTGGGCGGATTCACCCCTCCACTTT	CATSWADSPLHF
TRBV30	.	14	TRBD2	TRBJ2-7	TGTGCCGGAGGGAGCGGGAGGGCAGGCTACGAGCAGTACTTC	CAGGSGRAGYEQYF
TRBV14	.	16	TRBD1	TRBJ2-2	TGTGCCAGCAGCCAGTATTGGACAGGGAACACCGGGGAGCTGTTTTTT	CASSQYWTGNTGELFF
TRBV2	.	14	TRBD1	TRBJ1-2	TGTGCCAGCAATGCAGGACAGGCTAACTATGGCTACACCTTC	CASNAGQANYGYTF
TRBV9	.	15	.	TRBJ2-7	TGTGCCAGCAGCGTAGGGTCAGGGAGTTCCGGGGAGCAGTACTTC	CASSVGSGSSGEQYF
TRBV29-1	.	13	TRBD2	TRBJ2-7	TGCAGCGTTGGGGACTACCCTTTCTACGAGCAGTACTTC	CSVGDYPFYEQYF
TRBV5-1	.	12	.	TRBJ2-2	TGCGCCAGCAGCGAGGGAGTCCGGGAGCTGTTTTTT	CASSEGVRELFF
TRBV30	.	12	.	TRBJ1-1	TGTGCCTGGAGTCGAGTGGCCGGCGAAGCTTTCTTT	CAWSRVAGEAFF
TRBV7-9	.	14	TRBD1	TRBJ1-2	TGTGCCAGCAGTAAAGGACAGGGGAAGTCCCTTGGGGCCTTC	CASSKGQGKSLGAF